Below, 14 T cell receptor beta chains from the same sample are listed, as sequenced in a study of T cell clonotyping in hematopoietic cell transplantation. The data were produced by immunoSEQ multiplex PCR, yet TCRdb's version contains in-frame clones alone and is incomplete. The sample records about 41,000 clones, 95% being singletons. The specimen was peripheral blood mononuclear cells. These TCRs come from a young man in good health. Some clones in this sample may be carry-over from other donors' samples.

This clone came up once. An end of the junction does not agree with germline; a read error may underlie this. This chain links TRBV7-7 with TRBJ2-5, with no clear D. Germline V gene lookup returns CDR1 SSHAT and CDR2 FNYEAQ (reference sequence). The CDR3 contains 14 residues. As DNA, the CDR3 is TGTGCTAGCAGCTTAATAGCAACCCAAGAGACCCAGTACTTC. Its protein product is CASSLIATQETQYF.

V usage is TRBV4-1 and J usage is TRBJ2-1; 11 bases fit TRBD2. Germline V gives CDR1 MGHRA, CDR2 YSYEKL. The CDR3 extends over 15 amino acids. Losses at the gene ends were 5 bases for V and 4 bases for J; bases not matched to a gene: 4. In DNA, the CDR3 is TGCGCCAGCAGCGTCCGACTAGCGGGGTACAATGAGCAGTTCTTC. Its translation: CASSVRLAGYNEQFF.

The DNA of the CDR3 is TGTGCCAGCAGCACCCGACTAGCGGAAAGCACAGATACGCAGTATTTT. Its protein product is CASSTRLAESTDTQYF. The V gene is TRBV9, the J gene TRBJ2-3; 9 nucleotides align to TRBD2. This CDR3 region has 16 residues. Germline values: CDR1 SGDLS, CDR2 YYNGEE. The V segment lost 4 bases and the J segment 0 bases; nucleotides outside the gene matches: 6.

The chain joins TRBV10-3 to TRBJ2-7, with D perhaps TRBD1 (5 bases). CDR1 is ENHRY, CDR2 SYGVKD, per germline. V was shortened by 4 bases and J by 5 bases, with 12 bases between the two germline ends. This CDR3 spans 13 amino acids. In nucleotides, the CDR3 is TGTGCCATCAGTGGATTCCAGGGTGACGAGCAGTACTTC. Translation gives CAISGFQGDEQYF.

The rearrangement joins TRBV7-6 to TRBJ2-3; the match to TRBD2 covers 8 bases. Trimming took 5 bases from V and 2 from J; bases not matched to a gene: 6. The CDR3 is 15 amino acids. CDR1 is SGHVS, CDR2 FNYEAQ, per germline. CDR3 in DNA: TGTGCCAGCAGCCCCATAGCGGGGAACACAGATACGCAGTATTTT. Amino acids: CASSPIAGNTDTQYF.

V usage is TRBV10-3 and J usage is TRBJ1-5; no clear D. This CDR3 region has 14 residues. Trimming removed 6 bases from V and 3 bases from J, with 12 bases in between. Germline values: CDR1 ENHRY, CDR2 SYGVKD. Written as DNA, the CDR3 is TGTGCCATCAGCCCAGAAGGCAACAATCAGCCCCAGCATTTT. Its protein product is CAISPEGNNQPQHF.

This clone was seen only once. The J gene is TRBJ1-5, the V gene TRBV6-5, with D perhaps TRBD1 (5 bases). Deletions cut 2 bases from V and 4 bases from J, with 9 bases between. Germline V gives CDR1 MNHEY, CDR2 SVGAGI. CDR3 length: 14 amino acids. CDR3 region: CASSYGATNQPQHF. CDR3 DNA sequence: TGTGCCAGCAGTTACGGGGCCACAAATCAGCCCCAGCATTTT.

The V gene is TRBV27, the J gene TRBJ2-1, with 9 positions matching TRBD2. CDR1 is MNHEY and CDR2 is SMNVEV in the germline V gene (reference sequence). The CDR3 runs to 15 residues. V dropped 10 bases and J dropped 0; count of bases not matched to a gene: 7. The CDR3 DNA reads TGTGCCACCGCACTAGCGGGCAGCTCCTACAATGAGCAGTTCTTC. Protein sequence: CATALAGSSYNEQFF.

This sequence joins TRBV5-1 and TRBJ2-2; D ambiguous. Germline V gene sequence: CDR1 SGHRS, CDR2 YFSETQ. Trimming left V 0 bases short and J 5 bases short, with 5 bases between. CDR3 length: 13 amino acids. The CDR3 DNA is TGCGCCAGCAGCTTGGACCGGACCGGGGAGCTGTTTTTT. Its protein is CASSLDRTGELFF. Full variable domain (remainder filled in from reference TRBV5-1 and TRBJ2-2): KAGVTQTPRYLIKTRGQQVTLSCSPISGHRSVSWYQQTPGQGLQFLFEYFSETQRNKGNFPGRFSGRQFSNSRSEMNVSTLELGDSALYLCASSLDRTGELFFGEGSRLTVL.

This chain joins TRBV25-1 and TRBJ1-1; D unresolved. V shed 2 bases and J shed 1 base, with 8 bases lying between them. Germline CDR1 and CDR2: MGHDK and SYGVNS. CDR3 length: 14 residues. The DNA for the CDR3 is TGTGCCAGCAGTGAAGTAGGACGGAACACTGAAGCTTTCTTT. As protein: CASSEVGRNTEAFF.

This chain connects TRBV6-1 to TRBJ2-5, with D unclear. The V gene's germline CDR1 is MNHNS and CDR2 SASEGT. The length of the CDR3 is 12 residues. The germline V and J ends were trimmed by 7 bases and 5 bases, with 11 bases remaining between them. This chain's CDR3 is CASTRLGETQYF. The CDR3 DNA reads as TGTGCCAGCACCAGATTAGGGGAGACCCAGTACTTC.

The genes are TRBV7-2 and TRBJ2-1; 10 nucleotides agree with TRBD1. There are 16 residues in the CDR3. Unmatched junction bases numbered 11, after V lost 5 bases and J lost 7 bases. Germline lookup yields CDR1 SGHTA and CDR2 FQGNSA. This CDR3 is CASSRQTGTGANEQFF. For the CDR3, the DNA is TGTGCCAGCAGCCGACAAACCGGGACAGGGGCGAATGAGCAGTTCTTC.

The chain has TRBV27 and TRBJ2-1; TRBD2 might be the D (5 bases). The CDR3 contains 13 residues. Germline V gives CDR1 MNHEY, CDR2 SMNVEV (reference sequence). Trimming stripped 5 bases from V and 4 bases from J, with 9 bases between. The CDR3 reads CASSLGIYNEQFF. CDR3 nucleotide sequence: TGTGCCAGCAGTCTCGGGATTTACAATGAGCAGTTCTTC.

This clone turned up a few times. The chain recombines TRBV29-1 with TRBJ2-5; 10 bases agree with TRBD1. Germline trimming cut 3 bases from V and 3 bases from J; bases unmatched to any gene: 1. Germline V CDR1 and CDR2: SQVTM, ANQGSEA. The CDR3 loop spans 13 amino acids. This CDR3 reads CSVDGQGEETQYF. The CDR3 DNA is TGCAGCGTTGACGGACAGGGGGAAGAGACCCAGTACTTC. The full variable domain, completed using reference TRBV29-1 and TRBJ2-5, is SAVISQKPSRDICQRGTSLTIQCQVDSQVTMMFWYRQQPGQSLTLIATANQGSEATYESGFVIDKFPISRPNLTFSTLTVSNMSPEDSSIYLCSVDGQGEETQYFGPGTRLLVL.